This T cell receptor beta chain was documented in a study of blood T cell repertoires in COVID-19. For the study at large: The samples span acute and convalescent COVID-19 from the United States, Italy and Spain. Sources were T cells, B-cell-depleted T cells, or PBMCs; the material itself was cDNA or gDNA.

Germline V lookup: CDR1 SGHTA, CDR2 FQGNSA. This CDR3 spans 13 amino acids. With 5 bases removed from V and 8 bases from J, the gap between germline ends came to 15 bases. In the authors' methods: Amplifying reference gene primers gave estimates of nucleated cell counts. Data came from immunoSEQ multiplex PCR; TCRdb stores just in-frame clones and leaves some out. Clone size and the V and J calls come from that table; the DNA yielded D and trimming. The data contain tens of thousands of clones, almost 90% of them singletons. The rearrangement uses TRBV7-2 and TRBJ1-2; TRBD1 might be the D (5 bases). This TCR was sampled from a human donor in a cohort sampled during active COVID-19. The sample consisted of peripheral blood. The chain's CDR3 is CASSQGAGRGYTF. CDR3 DNA: TGTGCCAGCAGCCAAGGGGCCGGTCGAGGCTACACCTTC.